A single sample is the source of the 2 T cell receptor beta chains below, sequenced in a study of cytomegalovirus exposure and HLA in healthy donors. Profiled with immunoSEQ multiplex PCR; TCRdb holds only in-frame clones, not every one. The sample consists of some 140,000 clones, around 85% of them appearing once. The sequencing sample was made of PBMCs. Receptors originate from a man younger than 35 in good health and CMV-seronegative.

The chain employs TRBV5-6 and TRBJ1-1, with a weak D call TRBD1 (5 bases). Trimming removed 2 bases at V and 2 bases at J, with 10 bases between. The CDR3 runs 14 residues. Germline V lookup: CDR1 SGHDT, CDR2 YYEEEE. CDR3 sequence: CASSFMTVNTEAFF. The DNA for the CDR3 is TGTGCCAGCAGCTTTATGACAGTCAACACTGAAGCTTTCTTT. Full variable domain (missing parts from reference TRBV5-6 and TRBJ1-1): DAGVTQSPTHLIKTRGQQVTLRCSPKSGHDTVSWYQQALGQGPQFIFQYYEEEERQRGNFPDRFSGHQFPNYSSELNVNALLLGDSALYLCASSFMTVNTEAFFGQGTRLTVV.

This chain connects TRBV6-1 to TRBJ2-5; possibly TRBD1 for D (5 bases). V lost 3 bases and J lost 4, with 9 bases in between. Germline CDR1 is MNHNS and CDR2 is SASEGT. The CDR3 spans 13 residues. The CDR3 sequence: CASSDSQGETQYF. CDR3 in DNA: TGTGCCAGCAGTGATTCGCAGGGAGAGACCCAGTACTTC.